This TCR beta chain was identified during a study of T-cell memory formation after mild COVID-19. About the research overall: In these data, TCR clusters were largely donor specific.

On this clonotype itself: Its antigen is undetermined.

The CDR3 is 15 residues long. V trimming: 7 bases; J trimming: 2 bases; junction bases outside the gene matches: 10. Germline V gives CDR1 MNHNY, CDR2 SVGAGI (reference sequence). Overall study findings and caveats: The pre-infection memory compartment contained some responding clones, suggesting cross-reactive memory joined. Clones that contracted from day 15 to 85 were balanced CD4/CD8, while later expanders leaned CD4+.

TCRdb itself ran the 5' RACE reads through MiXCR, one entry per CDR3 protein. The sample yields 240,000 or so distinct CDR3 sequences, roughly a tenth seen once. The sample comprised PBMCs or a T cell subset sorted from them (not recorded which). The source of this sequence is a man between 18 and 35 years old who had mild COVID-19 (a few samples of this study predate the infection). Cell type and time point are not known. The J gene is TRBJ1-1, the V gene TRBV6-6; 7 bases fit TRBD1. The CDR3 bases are TGTGCCAGCAACCAGGGGGGGGGCCTAAACACTGAAGCTTTCTTT. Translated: CASNQGGGLNTEAFF.